This T cell receptor (beta chain) was recorded in a study of T cell changes during pregnancy in multiple sclerosis. This CDR3 region has 13 residues. V shed 5 bases, J shed 5 bases, and the junction held 5 bases outside the gene matches. The germline V gene encodes CDR1 MGHDK and CDR2 SYGVNS. Method: immunoSEQ multiplex PCR; TCRdb's copy keeps in-frame clones and lacks some. The sample holds 90,000 or so clones, 94% seen once. The chain carries TRBV25-1 and TRBJ2-5; TRBD1 matches at 7 bases. The clonotype originates from a female donor in good health, enrolled as a control in a pregnancy study. The material sequenced was peripheral blood, taken after pregnancy. The CDR3 sequence: CASSHDRAETQYF. CDR3 nucleotides: TGTGCCAGCAGTCACGACAGGGCCGAGACCCAGTACTTC.